This T cell receptor beta chain was retrieved from a study of blood T cell repertoires in COVID-19. TCRdb's table, derived via immunoSEQ multiplex PCR, lists solely in-frame clones and lacks some. This sample has about 110,000 clones; around 66% occur once, and the top ten carry roughly 6%. Germline CDR1 GTSNPN, CDR2 SVGIG (reference sequence). CDR3 length: 13 residues. The chain has TRBV30 and TRBJ1-1; D is undetermined. This clonotype originated in a man older than 75 with acute or convalescent COVID-19. The sample comprised peripheral blood. The DNA for the CDR3 is TGTGCACTTAAAGGGAGTATGAACACTGAAGCTTTCTTT. This sequence encodes CALKGSMNTEAFF.